This TCR beta chain stems from a study of blood T cell repertoires in COVID-19. Across the whole study: Spain, Italy and the United States supplied samples that represented acute and convalescent COVID-19.

About this clone: Distinct nucleotide sequences in the sample also encode this CDR3.

Patients from Seattle were sampled longitudinally, starting during active infection. Sequencing was performed with immunoSEQ multiplex PCR; in TCRdb, only in-frame clones are kept and a portion is missing. The table shows a few hundred thousand clones, with roughly nine tenths occurring only once. Germline values: CDR1 SGHVS, CDR2 FQNEAQ. This CDR3 is 14 amino acids long. The V and J ends lost 1 base and 1 base respectively, with 7 bases between them. The chain combines TRBV7-8 with TRBJ1-1; D perhaps matches TRBD1 (6 bases). Material: peripheral blood. The TCR sequence derives from a woman aged 55-75 years with COVID-19, enrolled during active disease. The CDR3 loop is CASSLVQGNTEAFF. In DNA form, the CDR3 reads TGTGCCAGCAGCTTAGTACAGGGGAACACTGAAGCTTTCTTT.